This entry describes one T cell receptor beta chain. This clonotype was detected many times. Its specific antigen is unknown. The sample holds no much larger clone one base away, and base qualities are not on file. This entry is derived from a study of T-cell reconstitution after alpha-beta-depleted transplantation in children (dated by TCRdb to about 2016). Describing the broader study: Using TCR repertoire profiling, the study quantitatively followed how T-cell immune reconstitution unfolded in children after TCRalphabeta/CD19-depleted allogeneic hematopoietic cell transplantation. The research as a whole found: In some patients, high TCRbeta diversity at day 60 was attributed to recipient T cells and intrathymic progenitors that had survived conditioning. Over the following months the frequencies of hyperexpanded clones went down, and after one year T-cell counts and TCRbeta diversity were mostly credited to newly produced T cells. The apparently early alphabetaT-cell count recovery about two months after transplant was reportedly dependent on only several hundred rapidly expanded clones derived from non-depleted graft cells.

Libraries were built with PCR. Sequencing used an Illumina HiSeq 2500. Molecular barcoding was employed in the preparation of TCR libraries, with unique molecular identifiers being used to normalize TCRbeta repertoire quantification. TCRdb took the public reads, trimmed them with fastp at Q25, ran MiXCR for clone calling and kept in-frame beta chains. Every entry covers one CDR3 protein and lists the most common genes and DNA from its rows. The sample table holds over 150,000 distinct CDR3 sequences, of which 8.5% to 14% were seen once. Around 14% of the sample goes to the ten largest clones. In light of the paper, this sample's treatment or condition label describes: allogeneic hematopoietic cell transplantation with graft depleted of TCRalphabeta T cells and CD19 B cells. Transplant recipients were children who received TCRalphabeta/CD19-depleted allogeneic hematopoietic cell grafts. CDR1 and CDR2 (SGHTA, FQGNSA) derive from the germline V gene. For this chain, trimming is 5 bases at the V end and 3 bases at the J end, and the number of junction bases without a gene match is 8. From the cysteine up to the phenylalanine, the CDR3 has a length of 16 residues. The sequence is cut down to CDR3 DNA, 48 bases in frame from base 1.

The sample was PBMCs, taken before TCRalphabeta/CD19-depleted stem cell transplant. This receptor was taken from a boy aged 2 to 9 with acute myeloid leukemia, due to receive a stem cell transplant. The rearranged segments are TRBV7-2 and TRBJ2-4; TRBD2 fits 9 bases in the junction. At the DNA level, the sequence is TGTGCCAGCAGCCGAGGACTAGCGCAGAACAAAAACATTCAGTACTTC. Its protein is CASSRGLAQNKNIQYF.